The rows below give T cell receptor beta chains drawn from one sample of a study of shared clonotypes between healthy human individuals. Measured with immunoSEQ multiplex PCR; TCRdb has only the in-frame clones, and not every one. The table lists about 2.1 million clones, 85% to 95% of them singletons. The sequenced sample was naive CD8+ T cells from PBMCs. These receptors were collected from a man between 18 and 35 years old in good health. Some clones in this sample may be carry-over from other donors' samples. CDR3s include the opening cysteine and the closing phenylalanine or tryptophan. Each record gives: CDR3 DNA, CDR3 protein, clone size, V gene, D gene, J gene. D genes are given only for firm matches. Size values are once, few and many counts, or a class for expanded clones, and some rows have none.

TGCAGTGCTAACAGAGGAAACACCATATATTTT,CSANRGNTIYF,.,TRBV20-1,.,TRBJ1-3
TGTGCCAGCAGCTCGGGACTAGCGGGACAAGAGACCCAGTACTTC,CASSSGLAGQETQYF,.,TRBV13,TRBD2,TRBJ2-5
TGTGCCAGCAGCCCTGACCCGTTTCAAGCGGTGAACACTGAAGCTTTCTTT,CASSPDPFQAVNTEAFF,.,TRBV14,.,TRBJ1-1
TGTGCCATCAGTGGACTTAGGCGGGAGGGCCGAGACTACGAGCAGTACTTC,CAISGLRREGRDYEQYF,.,TRBV10-3,TRBD2,TRBJ2-7
TGTGCCAGCAGCGCCGGAGGGGACAGGGGCTACGAGCAGTACTTC,CASSAGGDRGYEQYF,.,TRBV21-1,.,TRBJ2-7
TGTGCCAGCAGCCCACAGCGGAGCTCCTACAATGAGCAGTTCTTC,CASSPQRSSYNEQFF,once,TRBV7-8,.,TRBJ2-1
TGTGCCAGCAGTTTATTAGCGGGAGCTTACAATGAGCAGTTCTTC,CASSLLAGAYNEQFF,.,TRBV27,TRBD2,TRBJ2-1
TGCGCCAGCAGCCAAGGACAGGGCTCTTACGAGCAGTACTTC,CASSQGQGSYEQYF,.,TRBV4-3,TRBD1,TRBJ2-7
TGTGCCAGCAGCCCTTATAGCGGGGCCAGCAATGAGCAGTTCTTC,CASSPYSGASNEQFF,.,TRBV7-8,TRBD2,TRBJ2-1
TGTGCCAGCAGTTTGTCGGACCCCGGGGATACGCAGTATTTT,CASSLSDPGDTQYF,.,TRBV27,.,TRBJ2-3
TGTGCCAGCAGTTTGTTAGCGGGAGAAGGTATCCACGAGCAGTACTTC,CASSLLAGEGIHEQYF,.,TRBV6-5,TRBD2,TRBJ2-7
TGTGCCAGCAGCTGGGGACTAGCGGGAGACGGCTACAATGAGCAGTTCTTC,CASSWGLAGDGYNEQFF,.,TRBV7-9,TRBD2,TRBJ2-1
TGTGCCAGCAGCGTAGTGGGCTGGGGCACAGATACGCAGTATTTT,CASSVVGWGTDTQYF,.,TRBV9,.,TRBJ2-3
TGTGCCAGCAGCTTAGGGGCGGGTGACAATGAGCAGTTCTTC,CASSLGAGDNEQFF,once,TRBV7-9,.,TRBJ2-1
TGCGCCAGCAGCCAGCTCATCCCCGGCACAGATACGCAGTATTTT,CASSQLIPGTDTQYF,.,TRBV4-1,.,TRBJ2-3
TGTGCCAGCAGCTTTGGGCAGTTCTACGAGCAGTACTTC,CASSFGQFYEQYF,once,TRBV27,.,TRBJ2-7
TGTGCCAGCAGTTTCCTCCAGGGAGGGGAACAGGGACACACTGAAGCTTTCTTT,CASSFLQGGEQGHTEAFF,.,TRBV27,.,TRBJ1-1
TGCGCCAGCAGCCCCCAGATAGGCATGAACACTGAAGCTTTCTTT,CASSPQIGMNTEAFF,.,TRBV4-1,.,TRBJ1-1
TGTGCCAGCAGCTTAAGTGGCAGAGGCAATCAGCCCCAGCATTTT,CASSLSGRGNQPQHF,.,TRBV7-8,.,TRBJ1-5
TGTGCCAGCAGTTTTCAGGACTGGGTCTATGGCTACACCTTC,CASSFQDWVYGYTF,once,TRBV28,.,TRBJ1-2
TGTGCCAGCAGCCTTCTTCCGGGAGGGACCACCGGGGAGCTGTTTTTT,CASSLLPGGTTGELFF,.,TRBV7-9,TRBD2,TRBJ2-2
TGTGCCAGCAGTTTAGGACAGGGTAACACAGATACGCAGTATTTT,CASSLGQGNTDTQYF,.,TRBV27,TRBD1,TRBJ2-3
TGTGCCAGCAGCGTAGGTGCTAGCGGGACCCCCTACGAGCAGTACTTC,CASSVGASGTPYEQYF,.,TRBV9,TRBD2,TRBJ2-7
TGTGCCACCAGCAGAAACAGTTACGGCAATCAGCCCCAGCATTTT,CATSRNSYGNQPQHF,.,TRBV15,.,TRBJ1-5
TGTGCCAGCAGTGCTAGCGGGGGCTACAATGAGCAGTTCTTC,CASSASGGYNEQFF,.,TRBV2,TRBD2,TRBJ2-1
TGTGCCAGCAGTTTAGCGGGACAGGGTTACGAGCAGTACTTC,CASSLAGQGYEQYF,.,TRBV28,TRBD1,TRBJ2-7
TGCAGCGTTGAAGATCGGGGAGCTGAAGCTTTCTTT,CSVEDRGAEAFF,.,TRBV29-1,.,TRBJ1-1
TGTGCCAGCAGCTTTAGGGGGCATGAAGCTTTCTTT,CASSFRGHEAFF,.,TRBV11-3,TRBD1,TRBJ1-1
TGCGCCAGCAGCCCCCACAGGAAAACTGAAGCTTTCTTT,CASSPHRKTEAFF,.,TRBV4-3,.,TRBJ1-1
TGTGCCAGTAGTACCCCCGGGGTGACCTACGAGCAGTACTTC,CASSTPGVTYEQYF,.,TRBV19,.,TRBJ2-7
TGTGCCAGCAAGTTCTTAGGCAATCAGCCCCAGCATTTT,CASKFLGNQPQHF,.,TRBV28,.,TRBJ1-5
TGCAGCGTCGTCTCTGACAGGGACCTATATGGCTACACCTTC,CSVVSDRDLYGYTF,.,TRBV29-1,TRBD1,TRBJ1-2
TGTGCCAGCAGCTTAAATAGGGTGGTCGGTGACTATGGCTACACCTTC,CASSLNRVVGDYGYTF,.,TRBV7-9,.,TRBJ1-2
TGTGCCAGCAGCTTAGTAGACAGGGGTCAAGAGACCCAGTACTTC,CASSLVDRGQETQYF,.,TRBV7-2,TRBD1,TRBJ2-5
TGTGCCAGCAGTGAAGTGGGGGGCTGGTACGAGCAGTACTTC,CASSEVGGWYEQYF,.,TRBV2,.,TRBJ2-7
TGTGCCTCTTCCGGGGGCCCCCGGGAAGCTTTCTTT,CASSGGPREAFF,.,TRBV19,.,TRBJ1-1
TGTGCCAGCACACATTCGGACAGGGAAATTTACAATGAGCAGTTCTTC,CASTHSDREIYNEQFF,.,TRBV7-9,TRBD1,TRBJ2-1
TGTGCCAGCAGCCCCGGGACAGGGGGAGAAGAGACCCAGTACTTC,CASSPGTGGEETQYF,.,TRBV28,TRBD1,TRBJ2-5
TGCGCCAGCAGCTGGACAGGGTTGACTAGCTCTGGGGCCAACGTCCTGACTTTC,CASSWTGLTSSGANVLTF,.,TRBV5-1,TRBD1,TRBJ2-6
TGTGCCAGTACCAGAGAGTCGGGCAGAGAAAGATACGAGCAGTACTTC,CASTRESGRERYEQYF,once,TRBV19,.,TRBJ2-7
TGTGCCAGCAGCTTCGCCCGAACCTCCTACGAGCAGTACTTC,CASSFARTSYEQYF,once,TRBV7-8,.,TRBJ2-7
TGTGCCAGCAGCTTAGTCGGGCCCCAAGAGACCCAGTACTTC,CASSLVGPQETQYF,.,TRBV7-2,.,TRBJ2-5
TGTGCCAGCAGCGTAGACGCCGACGGGTCGGTTGAAAAACTGTTTTTT,CASSVDADGSVEKLFF,.,TRBV9,.,TRBJ1-4
TGTGCCAGCAGCCCCAGGACTAGCGGGAGAGAGACCCAGTACTTC,CASSPRTSGRETQYF,.,TRBV14,TRBD2,TRBJ2-5
TGTGCCAGCAGTCTGGGGCCTAGTGAGCAGTTCTTC,CASSLGPSEQFF,.,TRBV28,.,TRBJ2-1
TGTGCCAGCAGTGTTCGACAGGGCGATGGCTACACCTTC,CASSVRQGDGYTF,.,TRBV2,TRBD1,TRBJ1-2
TGTGCCAGCAGTTTATCGGGCTGGTCGGACGGGAGTCGGAAGACCCAGTACTTC,CASSLSGWSDGSRKTQYF,.,TRBV27,.,TRBJ2-5
TGTGCCACCATCCCGAGCGGAACCGAGCAGTACTTC,CATIPSGTEQYF,.,TRBV7-9,.,TRBJ2-7
TGTGCCAGTAGTATCCGGGATTTTAATCAGCCCCAGCATTTT,CASSIRDFNQPQHF,few,TRBV19,.,TRBJ1-5
TGTGCCAGTATCCGAGACACTGAAGCTTTCTTT,CASIRDTEAFF,.,TRBV19,.,TRBJ1-1
TGTGCCAGCAGCTTGAGGAACAATGAGCAGTTCTTC,CASSLRNNEQFF,.,TRBV11-2,.,TRBJ2-1
TGTGCCAGCAGTTCAGGGCTAGCGGGAGGGACTTTCTCCTACGAGCAGTACTTC,CASSSGLAGGTFSYEQYF,.,TRBV27,TRBD2,TRBJ2-7
TGTGCCTGGAGTATCGGGGGCACTGAAGCTTTCTTT,CAWSIGGTEAFF,.,TRBV30,.,TRBJ1-1
TGCGCCAGCAGCCAAGACAGGTGGGGGGAAGCTTTCTTT,CASSQDRWGEAFF,.,TRBV4-1,.,TRBJ1-1